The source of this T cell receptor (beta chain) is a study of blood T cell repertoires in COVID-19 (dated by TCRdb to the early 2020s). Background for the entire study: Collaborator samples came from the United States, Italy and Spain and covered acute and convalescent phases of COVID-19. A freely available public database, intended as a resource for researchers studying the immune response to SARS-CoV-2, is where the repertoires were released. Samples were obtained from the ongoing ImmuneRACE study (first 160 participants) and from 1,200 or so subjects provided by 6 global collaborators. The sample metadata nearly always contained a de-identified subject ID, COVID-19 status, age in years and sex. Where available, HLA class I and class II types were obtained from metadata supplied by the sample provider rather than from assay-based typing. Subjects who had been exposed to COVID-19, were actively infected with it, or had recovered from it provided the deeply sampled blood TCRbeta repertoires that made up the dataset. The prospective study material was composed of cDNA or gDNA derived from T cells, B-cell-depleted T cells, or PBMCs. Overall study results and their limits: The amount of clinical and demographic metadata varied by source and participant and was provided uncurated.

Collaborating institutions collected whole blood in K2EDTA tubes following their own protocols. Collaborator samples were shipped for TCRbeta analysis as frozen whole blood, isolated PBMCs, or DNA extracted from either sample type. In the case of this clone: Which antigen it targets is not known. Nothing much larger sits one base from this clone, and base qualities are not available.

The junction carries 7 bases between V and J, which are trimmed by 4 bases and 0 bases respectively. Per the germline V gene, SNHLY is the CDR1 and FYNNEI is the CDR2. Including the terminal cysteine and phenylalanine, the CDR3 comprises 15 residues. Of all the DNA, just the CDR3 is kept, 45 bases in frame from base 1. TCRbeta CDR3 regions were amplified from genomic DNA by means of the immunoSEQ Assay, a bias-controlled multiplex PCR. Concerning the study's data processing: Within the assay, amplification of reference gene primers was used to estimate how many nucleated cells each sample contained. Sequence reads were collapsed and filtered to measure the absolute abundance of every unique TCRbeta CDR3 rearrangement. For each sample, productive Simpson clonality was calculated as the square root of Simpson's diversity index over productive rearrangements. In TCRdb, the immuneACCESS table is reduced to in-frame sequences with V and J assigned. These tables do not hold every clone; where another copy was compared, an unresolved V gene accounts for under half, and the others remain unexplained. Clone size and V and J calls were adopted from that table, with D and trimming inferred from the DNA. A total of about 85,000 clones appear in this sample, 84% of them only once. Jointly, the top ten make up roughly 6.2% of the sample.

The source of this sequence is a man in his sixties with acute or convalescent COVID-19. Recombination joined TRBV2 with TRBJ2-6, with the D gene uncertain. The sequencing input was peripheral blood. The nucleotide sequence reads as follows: TGTGCCAGCAGTGTGGGCTTCTCTGGGGCCAACGTCCTGACTTTC. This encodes CASSVGFSGANVLTF.